This TCR beta chain was sequenced in a study of human T cells and chemical hapten exposure. A single record per CDR3 protein comes from TCRdb applying MiXCR to the RACE reads. The table lists fewer than 200,000 distinct CDR3 sequences, approximately 20% of them singletons. General observations from the study: Alopecia was present in the donors, so their immune response may differ from healthy people's.

The time point: patch test 1, 2 weeks after DPC sensitization. As for treatment: therapeutic diphenylcyclopropenone sensitization with weekly scalp DPC. Total RNA was isolated from whole blood that had not been fractionated. To note about this clonotype: What it binds is not known.

The clonotype was recovered from a woman aged 50 to 60 with alopecia areata. Some clones in this sample may be carry-over from other donors' samples. The source material was whole blood, sampled in connection with sensitization to the hapten diphenylcyclopropenone (DPC).

In DNA form, the CDR3 reads TGTGCCAGCAGTTCGGACGGGAACACTGAAGCTTTCTTT. Its protein is CASSSDGNTEAFF. The V and J genes are TRBV7-2 and TRBJ1-1, with D unclear. The CDR3 sequence is 13 residues long. Germline CDR1 is SGHTA and CDR2 is FQGNSA. The V gene lost 6 bases and the J gene lost 1 base, with 9 bases spanning the gap. The full variable domain, completed using reference TRBV7-2 and TRBJ1-1, is GAGVSQSPSNKVTEKGKDVELRCDPISGHTALYWYRQSLGQGLEFLIYFQGNSAPDKSGLPSDRFSAERTGGSVSTLTIQRTQQEDSAVYLCASSSDGNTEAFFGQGTRLTVV.